One and the same sample provided the 29 T cell receptor beta chains below, sequenced in a study of OX40 agonist ivuxolimab in advanced cancers. Sequencing was performed with immunoSEQ multiplex PCR; in TCRdb, only in-frame clones are kept and a portion is missing. The data show about 58,000 clones, with 70% to 90% seen just once and approximately 2.8% held by the top ten. Sequenced here: CD4+ or CD8+ T cells sorted from blood, sampled in a trial of the OX40 agonist ivuxolimab. Receptor source: an adult with an advanced solid tumor such as melanoma, head and neck, liver or kidney cancer.

This chain joins TRBV30 and TRBJ2-5, with D tentatively TRBD2 (6 bases). The CDR3 loop spans 11 amino acids. Trimming cost V 4 bases and J 7 bases, with 10 bases left between them. Per the germline V gene, CDR1 is GTSNPN and CDR2 is SVGIG (reference sequence). The CDR3 region is CAWTARGTQYF. CDR3 DNA: TGTGCCTGGACCGCGCGGGGGACCCAGTACTTC. The variable domain in full, with the rest retrieved from reference TRBV30 and TRBJ2-5, is SQTIHQWPATLVQPVGSPLSLECTVEGTSNPNLYWYRQAAGRGLQLLFYSVGIGQISSEVPQNLSASRPQDRQFILSSKKLLLSDSGFYLCAWTARGTQYFGPGTRLLVL.

This chain joins TRBV21-1 and TRBJ2-3; no DNA check was done on the table's D call, TRBD1. TRBV21-1 is flagged as a pseudogene. The CDR3 runs to 15 residues. Written as DNA, the CDR3 is TGTGCCAGCAGCAAAGGGGGGCGAGGAGCAGATACGCAGTATTTT. Encoded protein: CASSKGGRGADTQYF.

The chain recombines TRBV4-2 with TRBJ1-1, with TRBD1 matching 7 bases. The length of the CDR3 is 16 residues. Per germline, CDR1 LGHNA and CDR2 YNFKEQ. V gave up 0 bases and J gave up 1 base; unmatched junction bases: 5. Here the CDR3 reads CASSQDRRGTNTEAFF. For the CDR3, the DNA is TGTGCCAGCAGCCAAGATCGCAGGGGGACGAACACTGAAGCTTTCTTT.

The V call is TRBV5-1, the J call TRBJ2-3, with 8 bases identical to TRBD1. CDR3 length equals 14 residues. The V gene end was trimmed by 7 bases and the J gene end by 6 bases; junction bases not matched to a gene: 10. The germline CDR1 and CDR2 sequences are SGHRS and YFSETQ. The CDR3 reads CASSRDRSEDTQYF. The CDR3 nucleotides are TGCGCCAGCTCCCGGGACAGGAGCGAGGATACGCAGTATTTT.

The chain combines TRBV19 with TRBJ2-5; D gene uncertain. The V gene lost 5 bases and the J gene lost 1 base, with 11 bases spanning the gap. CDR1 and CDR2 (germline): LNHDA, SQIVND (reference sequence). The CDR3 length is 14 residues. CDR3 in amino acids: CASSGRSGQETQYF. CDR3 bases: TGTGCCAGTAGTGGGCGGTCGGGCCAAGAGACCCAGTACTTC.

This clone appeared once. V and J are TRBV27 and TRBJ2-2, with 9 nucleotides matching TRBD2. CDR3 length equals 15 residues. V lost 5 bases, J lost 7 bases, and 8 bases stayed unmatched. Looked up from germline, CDR1 is MNHEY and CDR2 is SMNVEV (reference sequence). The CDR3 is CASSPLEAGGGELFF. The CDR3 DNA sequence: TGTGCCAGCAGTCCCCTCGAAGCGGGGGGCGGGGAGCTGTTTTTT.

The V call is TRBV9, the J call TRBJ2-1; either TRBD1 or TRBD2 may supply D (5 bases each). This CDR3 spans 13 amino acids. The V end lost 1 base, the J end lost 9 bases, and 11 bases lay between the germline ends. The germline V gene encodes CDR1 SGDLS and CDR2 YYNGEE. The CDR3 DNA sequence: TGTGCCAGCAGCGTAACCGGGGACGGTGAGCAGTTCTTC. Protein: CASSVTGDGEQFF.

This clone was picked up a small number of times. This chain connects TRBV11-3 to TRBJ2-5; the D is unclear. The CDR3 has 15 residues. V gave up 5 bases and J gave up 2 bases, with 15 bases separating them. The germline V gene has CDR1 SGHNT and CDR2 YENEEA. The CDR3 sequence: CASSLSFTAQETQYF. In nucleotides, the CDR3 is TGTGCCAGCAGCCTCAGTTTCACCGCGCAAGAGACCCAGTACTTC.

The chain combines TRBV5-6 with TRBJ1-3; TRBD1 matches 7 bases. Per germline, CDR1 SGHDT and CDR2 YYEEEE. The CDR3 covers 16 residues. V lost 2 bases, J lost 0 bases, and 5 bases stayed unmatched. The CDR3 region has the DNA TGTGCCAGCAGCTTTTGGGGACAGATCTCTGGAAACACCATATATTTT. Protein product: CASSFWGQISGNTIYF.

V is TRBV4-3 and J is TRBJ1-3; no clear D gene. Germline assignment: CDR1 LGHNA and CDR2 YSLEER. The V end was cut by 1 base, the J end by 2 bases, with 9 bases between. The CDR3 sequence is 15 residues long. The CDR3 here is CASSQGRNTGNTIYF. The CDR3 nucleotides read TGCGCCAGCAGCCAAGGCAGGAACACTGGAAACACCATATATTTT.

CDR3 loop: CASAEYRAGNQPQHF. CDR3 nucleotide sequence: TGTGCCAGCGCCGAATACAGGGCGGGCAATCAGCCCCAGCATTTT. The V call is TRBV2, the J call TRBJ1-5; tentative D call: TRBD1 (6 bases). Per germline, CDR1 SNHLY and CDR2 FYNNEI. The ends were cut back, 8 bases at V and 2 bases at J, with 16 bases in the middle. The CDR3 extends over 15 amino acids. Filled out from reference TRBV2 and TRBJ1-5, the complete variable domain reads EPEVTQTPSHQVTQMGQEVILRCVPISNHLYFYWYRQILGQKVEFLVSFYNNEISEKSEIFDDQFSVERPDGSNFTLKIRSTKLEDSAMYFCASAEYRAGNQPQHFGDGTRLSIL.

The chain has TRBV10-3 and TRBJ1-5; 7 bases agree with TRBD1. Germline values: CDR1 ENHRY, CDR2 SYGVKD. V dropped 7 bases and J dropped 6; count of bases not matched to a gene: 6. The CDR3 runs to 13 residues. CDR3 protein: CAINTGVGQPQHF. For the CDR3, the DNA is TGTGCCATCAATACAGGGGTTGGTCAGCCCCAGCATTTT.

In its sample, this clone was seen a few times. CDR3 region: CASSWTPPGQGSGSEKLFF. CDR3 nucleotide sequence: TGTGCCAGCAGCTGGACCCCACCGGGACAGGGGTCAGGTAGTGAAAAACTGTTTTTT. The chain employs TRBV7-6 and TRBJ1-4; 10 nucleotides match TRBD1. CDR1 and CDR2 from the germline V gene are SGHVS and FNYEAQ. CDR3 size: 19 residues. V dropped 4 bases and J dropped 7; count of bases not matched to a gene: 18. The whole variable domain, filled in from reference TRBV7-6 and TRBJ1-4, reads GAGVSQSPRYKVTKRGQDVALRCDPISGHVSLYWYRQALGQGPEFLTYFNYEAQQDKSGLPNDRFSAERPEGSISTLTIQRTEQRDSAMYRCASSWTPPGQGSGSEKLFFGSGTQLSVL.

The chain combines TRBV4-3 with TRBJ1-4; no clear D gene. Germline assignment: CDR1 LGHNA and CDR2 YSLEER. CDR3 length equals 14 residues. With 0 bases removed from V and 5 bases from J, the gap between germline ends came to 7 bases. The CDR3 sequence: CASSQEAGNEKLFF. The CDR3 DNA is TGCGCCAGCAGCCAAGAGGCTGGGAATGAAAAACTGTTTTTT.

V gene TRBV18 combines with J gene TRBJ1-4, with 7 nucleotides matching TRBD1. This CDR3 spans 14 amino acids. The J segment lost 3 bases and the V segment lost 3 bases, leaving 1 base of the junction unmatched. Looked up from germline, CDR1 is KGHSH and CDR2 is LQKENI. This CDR3 reads CASSPGTANEKLFF. CDR3 coding DNA: TGTGCCAGCTCACCTGGGACAGCTAATGAAAAACTGTTTTTT.

The genes are TRBV29-1 and TRBJ2-7, with TRBD1 identical over 10 bases. This CDR3 region has 13 residues. V lost 7 bases to trimming and J lost 3 bases; unmatched junction nucleotides: 6. The germline gives CDR1 SQVTM, CDR2 ANQGSEA. The CDR3 nucleotides are TGCAGCGCCCGAAGGACAGGGGGCTACGAGCAGTACTTC. It yields the protein CSARRTGGYEQYF.

This clone was found once. The CDR3 DNA is TGTGCCAGCATCGGCCAGGGGGTCAATCAGCCCCAGCATTTT. Amino acids: CASIGQGVNQPQHF. The chain has TRBV6-6 and TRBJ1-5; TRBD1 matches at 7 bases. Germline V gene data show CDR1 as MNHNY and CDR2 as SVGAGI (reference sequence). This CDR3 has 14 amino acids. The ends lost 7 bases at V and 3 bases at J; junction bases unmatched: 6.

The rearrangement links TRBV18 to TRBJ1-5; D not resolved. CDR1 and CDR2 from the germline V gene are KGHSH and LQKENI. The CDR3 is 16 residues long. V gave up 1 base and J gave up 2 bases, with 12 bases separating them. This CDR3 is CASSPLPSGGNQPQHF. CDR3 bases: TGTGCCAGCTCACCACTCCCGAGTGGCGGCAATCAGCCCCAGCATTTT.

The genes are TRBV7-2 and TRBJ2-5; D might be TRBD2 (6 bases). CDR1 is SGHTA and CDR2 is FQGNSA in the germline V gene. This CDR3 comprises 13 residues. V was pared by 3 bases and J by 5 bases, with 10 bases between. The CDR3 nucleotides read TGTGCCAGCAGCTTCGGGGGTTGGGAGACCCAGTACTTC. It translates to CASSFGGWETQYF.

Here the CDR3 reads CASSSEWDRSGYTF. CDR3 in DNA: TGTGCCAGCAGCTCAGAATGGGACCGCTCTGGCTACACCTTC. The rearrangement joins TRBV7-2 to TRBJ1-2, with a tentative D call TRBD1 (5 bases). The germline CDR1 and CDR2 sequences are SGHTA and FQGNSA. This CDR3 has 14 amino acids. V lost 4 bases and J 7 bases, leaving 16 bases between the germline ends. The full variable domain, completed using reference TRBV7-2 and TRBJ1-2, is GAGVSQSPSNKVTEKGKDVELRCDPISGHTALYWYRQSLGQGLEFLIYFQGNSAPDKSGLPSDRFSAERTGGSVSTLTIQRTQQEDSAVYLCASSSEWDRSGYTFGSGTRLTVV.

The chain joins TRBV6-5 to TRBJ1-2; D uncertain. Trimming pared 8 bases from V and 7 bases from J, leaving 17 bases between. CDR1 is MNHEY, CDR2 SVGAGI, per germline. The CDR3 runs 13 residues. For the CDR3, the DNA is TGTGCCAGCCTAAAACCGGGGTCGGGTGGCTACACCTTC. Amino acid sequence: CASLKPGSGGYTF.

This chain links TRBV19 with TRBJ2-3; 8 nucleotides match TRBD2. Germline assignment: CDR1 LNHDA and CDR2 SQIVND (reference sequence). Unmatched junction bases numbered 5, after V lost 3 bases and J lost 3 bases. This CDR3 is built from 15 residues. CDR3 residues: CASSIQAGETDTQYF. CDR3 coding DNA: TGTGCCAGTAGTATCCAAGCGGGAGAAACAGATACGCAGTATTTT.

The chain uses TRBV28 and TRBJ2-3; D tentatively reads TRBD1 or TRBD2 (7 bases each). This CDR3 has 16 residues. V was pared by 4 bases and J by 3 bases, with 17 bases between. Germline V CDR1 and CDR2: MDHEN, SYDVKM. The CDR3 protein is CASSSPRGRGTDTQYF. CDR3 DNA sequence: TGTGCCAGCAGTTCCCCCAGGGGGAGGGGGACAGATACGCAGTATTTT.

This chain links TRBV5-8 with TRBJ2-3; 11 nucleotides line up with TRBD1. CDR1 is SGHTS, CDR2 YDEGEE, per germline. The CDR3 loop spans 15 amino acids. The J segment lost 3 bases and the V segment lost 3 bases, leaving 3 bases of the junction unmatched. The CDR3 reads CASSSGQGATDTQYF. In DNA, the CDR3 is TGTGCCAGCAGCTCCGGACAGGGGGCTACAGATACGCAGTATTTT.

The CDR3 DNA reads TGTGCCAGCAGCCAAGGTTCCGCGACCCAGCATTTT. Its translation is CASSQGSATQHF. The gene calls are TRBV14 and TRBJ1-5; no definite D call. The V gene lost 1 base and the J gene lost 11 bases, with 9 bases spanning the gap. Germline CDR1 SGHDN, CDR2 FVKESK. CDR3 length: 12 residues.

The chain recombines TRBV30 with TRBJ1-2, with D hard to call. The CDR3 has 11 residues. The germline V gene encodes CDR1 GTSNPN and CDR2 SVGIG (reference sequence). V gave up 2 bases and J gave up 1 base, with 2 bases separating them. CDR3 sequence reads: CAWSLNYGYTF. The CDR3 DNA sequence: TGTGCCTGGAGTCTTAACTATGGCTACACCTTC.

The genes are TRBV5-1 and TRBJ2-1; no definite D call. The germline V gene encodes CDR1 SGHRS and CDR2 YFSETQ. The CDR3 is 15 amino acids. V lost 0 bases and J 3 bases, leaving 10 bases between the germline ends. The CDR3 sequence: CASSLGAADYNEQFF. CDR3 coding DNA: TGCGCCAGCAGCTTGGGGGCGGCCGACTACAATGAGCAGTTCTTC. The full variable domain, in which reference TRBV5-1 and TRBJ2-1 provide the parts outside the CDR3, is KAGVTQTPRYLIKTRGQQVTLSCSPISGHRSVSWYQQTPGQGLQFLFEYFSETQRNKGNFPGRFSGRQFSNSRSEMNVSTLELGDSALYLCASSLGAADYNEQFFGPGTRLTVL.

This clone has more than one count but fewer than ten. The same CDR3 is also encoded by other DNA sequences in this sample. This chain uses TRBV20-1 with TRBJ1-2; a weak D match, TRBD1 (6 bases). The V gene's germline CDR1 is DFQATT and CDR2 SNEGSKA (reference sequence). Trimming pared 5 bases from V and 8 bases from J, leaving 12 bases between. The CDR3 runs to 11 residues. The CDR3 region has the DNA TGCAGTGCTCCAAGGGGGGGAGGCTACACCTTC. Amino acids: CSAPRGGGYTF.

The genes are TRBV30 and TRBJ1-2; unclear D gene. Germline V gene data show CDR1 as GTSNPN and CDR2 as SVGIG (reference sequence). V was clipped by 5 bases and J by 8 bases, with 12 bases between them. This CDR3 contains 11 residues. This CDR3 reads CAWRTSGGYTF. The CDR3 coding sequence is TGTGCCTGGCGGACCTCGGGAGGCTACACCTTC.